This T cell receptor beta chain is drawn from a study of blood T cell repertoires in COVID-19. Across the whole study: Specimens from acute and convalescent COVID-19 originated in the United States, Italy and Spain.

Germline V CDR1 and CDR2: LGHDT, YNNKEL (reference sequence). The CDR3 extends over 17 amino acids. Trimming took 0 bases from V and 5 from J, leaving 18 bases between them. The data were produced by immunoSEQ multiplex PCR, yet TCRdb's version contains in-frame clones alone and is incomplete. The sample consists of about 170,000 clones, less than 85% of them appearing once. The sequenced sample was PBMCs or T cells enriched from blood (not recorded which). The chain employs TRBV3-1 (or the pseudogene TRBV3-2) and TRBJ2-3, with D possibly being TRBD1 (7 bases). This TCR was recovered from a woman aged 45 to 65 who had recovered from COVID-19. This chain's CDR3 is CASSQEGQGGLGDTQYF. As DNA, the CDR3 is TGTGCCAGCAGCCAAGAAGGCCAGGGGGGCCTAGGAGATACGCAGTATTTT.